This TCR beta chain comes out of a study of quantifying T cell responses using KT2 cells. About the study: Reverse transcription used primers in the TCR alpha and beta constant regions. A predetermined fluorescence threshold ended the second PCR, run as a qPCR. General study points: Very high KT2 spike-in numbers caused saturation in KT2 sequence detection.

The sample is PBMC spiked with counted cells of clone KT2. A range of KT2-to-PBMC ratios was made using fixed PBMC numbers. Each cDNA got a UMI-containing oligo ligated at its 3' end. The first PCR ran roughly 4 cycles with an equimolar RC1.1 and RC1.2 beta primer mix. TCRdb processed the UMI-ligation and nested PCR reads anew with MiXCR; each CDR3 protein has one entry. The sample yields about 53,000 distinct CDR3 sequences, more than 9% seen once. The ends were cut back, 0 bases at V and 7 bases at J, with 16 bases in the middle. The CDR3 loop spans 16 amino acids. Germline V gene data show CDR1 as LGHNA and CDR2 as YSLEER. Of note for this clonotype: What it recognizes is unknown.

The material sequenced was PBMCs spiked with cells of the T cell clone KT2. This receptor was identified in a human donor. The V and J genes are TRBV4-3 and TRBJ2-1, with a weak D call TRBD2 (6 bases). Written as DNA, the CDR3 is TGCGCCAGCAGCCAAGAAATGGGGCTCCGGGGGAATGAGCAGTTCTTC. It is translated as CASSQEMGLRGNEQFF.